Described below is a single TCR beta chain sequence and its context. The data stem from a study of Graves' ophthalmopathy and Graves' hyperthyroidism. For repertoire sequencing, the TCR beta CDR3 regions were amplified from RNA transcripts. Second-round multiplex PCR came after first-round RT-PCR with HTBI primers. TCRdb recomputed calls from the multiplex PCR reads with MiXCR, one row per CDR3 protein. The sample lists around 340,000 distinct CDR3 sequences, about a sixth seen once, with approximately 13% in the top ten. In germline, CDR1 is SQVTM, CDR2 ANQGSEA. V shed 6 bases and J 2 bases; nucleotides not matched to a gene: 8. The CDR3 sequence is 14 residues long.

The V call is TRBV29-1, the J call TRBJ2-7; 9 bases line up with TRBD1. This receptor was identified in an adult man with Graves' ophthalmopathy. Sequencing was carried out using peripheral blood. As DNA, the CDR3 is TGCAGCGTAGAACCGGGACAGGGTACCTACGAGCAGTACTTC. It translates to CSVEPGQGTYEQYF.